A selection of T cell receptor beta chains follows, all from one sample in a study of blood T cell repertoires in COVID-19. Using immunoSEQ multiplex PCR, the repertoire was profiled, and TCRdb retains in-frame clones only, with some absent. Counted here are 230,000 or so clones, roughly 90% occurring once; the ten biggest clones make up 2.1%. The material sequenced was peripheral blood. These receptors were obtained from a woman aged 55-70 years with COVID-19, enrolled during active disease. Both conserved end residues are part of each CDR3. The D gene is left open where the match is weak. Only part of the rows carry a size: once, few, many, or a class if the clone is expanded.

D | J | V | size | CDR3 | DNA
TRBD1 | TRBJ2-1 | TRBV6-4 | once | CASRRVGDRYNEQFF | TGTGCCAGCAGACGAGTCGGGGACAGGTACAATGAGCAGTTCTTC
- | TRBJ2-3 | TRBV5-1 | - | CASSFRWDSAGTDTQYF | TGCGCCAGCAGCTTCCGCTGGGATAGCGCGGGCACAGATACGCAGTATTTT
TRBD1 | TRBJ1-5 | TRBV5-1 | - | CASNRTGSLRDRNLDQPQHF | TGCGCCAGCAACCGAACCGGGTCGCTCCGGGACAGAAATTTAGATCAGCCCCAGCATTTT
- | TRBJ2-2 | TRBV9 | few | CASSVGLTGELFF | TGTGCCAGCAGCGTAGGTCTCACCGGGGAGCTGTTTTTT
- | TRBJ1-2 | TRBV19 | - | CASSIGLGLTTRGYTF | TGTGCCAGTAGTATAGGGCTGGGACTCACGACGAGGGGCTACACCTTC
- | TRBJ2-4 | TRBV13 | - | CASSAGDQRGNIQYF | TGTGCCAGCAGCGCCGGAGACCAAAGGGGAAACATTCAGTACTTC
TRBD1 | TRBJ2-5 | TRBV5-6 | - | CASSRGQEATQYF | TGTGCCAGCAGTCGTGGACAGGAGGCGACCCAGTACTTC
TRBD1 | TRBJ1-4 | TRBV5-4 | - | CASSPGGTNEKLFF | TGTGCCAGCAGCCCAGGGGGCACTAATGAAAAACTGTTTTTT
TRBD1 | TRBJ1-2 | TRBV3-1/TRBV3-2 | - | CASRHGTAGGYTF | TGTGCCAGCAGACACGGGACAGCGGGTGGCTACACCTTC
TRBD1 | TRBJ1-2 | TRBV6-5 | once | CASTSRDSLIYGYTF | TGTGCCAGCACCTCAAGGGACAGCCTCATCTATGGCTACACCTTC
TRBD1 | TRBJ1-1 | TRBV6-1 | once | CASSETTGHAEAFF | TGTGCCAGCAGTGAAACGACAGGGCACGCTGAAGCTTTCTTT
TRBD2 | TRBJ2-5 | TRBV7-2 | - | CASSSTSGGDQETQYF | TGTGCCAGCAGCTCGACTAGCGGGGGGGACCAAGAGACCCAGTACTTC
- | TRBJ1-4 | TRBV5-1 | - | CASSFGEREKLFF | TGCGCCAGCAGCTTTGGGGAGAGGGAAAAACTGTTTTTT
TRBD1 | TRBJ2-2 | TRBV5-4 | few | CASRDRQAGELFF | TGTGCCAGCAGGGACAGGCAAGCCGGGGAGCTGTTTTTT
TRBD1 | TRBJ1-2 | TRBV19 | - | CASSTPGQGGYTF | TGTGCCAGTAGTACCCCAGGACAGGGTGGCTACACCTTC
TRBD2 | TRBJ2-3 | TRBV4-3 | - | CASSQDRGGLSTDTQYF | TGCGCCAGCAGCCAAGATCGCGGGGGGCTTAGCACAGATACGCAGTATTTT
- | TRBJ1-5 | TRBV4-1 | - | CASSQEGGRVRTQHF | TGCGCCAGCAGCCAAGAAGGTGGGAGGGTAAGGACCCAGCATTTT
TRBD1 | TRBJ1-5 | TRBV7-9 | few | CASSSMGTGEPQHF | TGTGCCAGCAGCTCGATGGGGACAGGGGAGCCCCAGCATTTT
- | TRBJ1-6 | TRBV3-1/TRBV3-2 | - | CASRTGTNSSPLHF | TGTGCCAGCAGAACCGGGACAAATAGTTCACCCCTCCACTTT
- | TRBJ1-5 | TRBV7-8 | - | CASSPAPGGSNQPQHF | TGTGCCAGCAGCCCGGCCCCTGGGGGGAGCAATCAGCCCCAGCATTTT
TRBD1 | TRBJ2-2 | TRBV5-1 | - | CASRLQGSYTGELFF | TGCGCCAGCAGACTACAGGGGTCCTACACCGGGGAGCTGTTTTTT
TRBD1 | TRBJ1-1 | TRBV7-8 | - | CASSRDRGSMNTEAFF | TGTGCCAGCAGCCGGGACAGGGGATCGATGAACACTGAAGCTTTCTTT